This T cell receptor beta chain came from a study of regulatory T cells in long-lasting Graves disease. Study findings and constraints: Patients whose Graves' disease persisted exhibited lower TCR diversity than those newly diagnosed. Persistent patients shared about 3,000 public clonotypes among themselves. Newly diagnosed patients shared fewer, at roughly 1,000.

To make TCR beta libraries, researchers used iRepertoire HTBI primers and Arm-PCR of CDR3 regions. One entry per CDR3 protein results from TCRdb running MiXCR on the multiplex PCR reads. Found here are around 300,000 distinct CDR3 sequences, around 23% of them singletons; the top ten hold around 50%. Time point indicated: persistent/refractory GD, antithyroid drugs over 5 years with positive TRAb. From PBMCs, RNA was extracted and then used to make the TCR library. Notes on this clonotype: The antigen is undetermined.

The germline V gene encodes CDR1 ENHRY and CDR2 SYGVKD. V lost 5 bases and J lost 4, with 12 bases in between. The CDR3 has 14 residues. The sample was peripheral blood mononuclear cells (PBMCs), taken when the disease was refractory, from a patient treated with antithyroid drugs. The TCR originated in a female donor with Graves disease. The rearrangement links TRBV10-3 to TRBJ1-5; unclear D gene. In DNA form, the CDR3 reads TGTGCCATCAGTACCTCACCTGGTAATCAGCCCCAGCATTTT. Its protein product is CAISTSPGNQPQHF.